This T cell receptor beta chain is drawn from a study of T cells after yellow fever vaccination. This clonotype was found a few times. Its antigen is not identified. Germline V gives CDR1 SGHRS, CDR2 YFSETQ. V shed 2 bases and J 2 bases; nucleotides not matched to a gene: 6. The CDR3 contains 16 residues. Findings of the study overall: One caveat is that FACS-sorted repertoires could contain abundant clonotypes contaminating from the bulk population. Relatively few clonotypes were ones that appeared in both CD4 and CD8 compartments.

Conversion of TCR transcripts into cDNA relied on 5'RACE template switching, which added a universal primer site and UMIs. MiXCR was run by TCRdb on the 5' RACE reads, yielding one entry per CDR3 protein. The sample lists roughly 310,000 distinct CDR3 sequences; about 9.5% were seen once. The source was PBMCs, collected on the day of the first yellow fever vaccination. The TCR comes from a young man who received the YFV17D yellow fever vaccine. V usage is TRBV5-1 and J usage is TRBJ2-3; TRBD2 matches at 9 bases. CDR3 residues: CASSFQTSGVTDTQYF. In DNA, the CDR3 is TGCGCCAGCAGCTTCCAGACTAGCGGCGTCACAGATACGCAGTATTTT.